This paragraph reports one T cell receptor (beta chain). The sample originates from a study of shared clonotypes between healthy human individuals. This CDR3 is built from 13 residues. Trimming took 2 bases from V and 8 from J; bases not matched to a gene: 5. CDR1 WNHNN and CDR2 SYGVQD come from the germline V gene (reference sequence). Only in-frame clones appear in the TCRdb table, and some are missing; sequencing was by immunoSEQ multiplex PCR. This sample has some 2,000,000 clones; approximately 95% occur once, and the top ten carry approximately 1.2%. Positively selected for CCR7, the CD45RO-negative cells used as naive CD8 cells excluded terminally differentiated effector memory CD45RA+ cells.

The gene calls are TRBV10-1 and TRBJ1-1; 7 bases fit TRBD1. The receptor comes from a man between 18 and 29 years old in good health. The sequencing input was naive CD8+ T cells sorted from blood. CDR3 protein: CASSEAWGQEAFF. The DNA of the CDR3 is TGCGCCAGCAGTGAGGCTTGGGGACAGGAAGCTTTCTTT.